This entry concerns a single T cell receptor beta chain. Its specificity is not known. Molecular barcoding with unique molecular identifiers was used for the TCRbeta library. MiXCR was run by TCRdb on the PCR reads, yielding one entry per CDR3 protein. The sample consists of fewer than 550,000 distinct CDR3 sequences, 15% to 20% of them appearing once. This record comes from a study of T-cell reconstitution after alpha-beta-depleted transplantation in children. J gave up 6 bases and V 5 bases, and 7 bases lay outside the gene matches. Per germline, CDR1 SGHRS and CDR2 YFSETQ. This CDR3 contains 15 residues. Findings of the study overall: There were some patients whose high TCRbeta diversity at day 60 came from surviving recipient T cells and thymic progenitors.

The TCR was taken from a boy in the first two years of life who had a stem cell transplant for Wiskott-Aldrich syndrome, so the T cells may come from the graft donor. The J gene is TRBJ2-2, the V gene TRBV5-1; the match to TRBD2 covers 10 bases. The specimen was PBMCs, mostly from graft donor cells, collected 360 days after TCRalphabeta/CD19-depleted stem cell transplant. The CDR3 here is CASRVPGLAPGELFF. CDR3 DNA sequence: TGCGCCAGCAGGGTTCCGGGACTAGCGCCCGGGGAGCTGTTTTTT.